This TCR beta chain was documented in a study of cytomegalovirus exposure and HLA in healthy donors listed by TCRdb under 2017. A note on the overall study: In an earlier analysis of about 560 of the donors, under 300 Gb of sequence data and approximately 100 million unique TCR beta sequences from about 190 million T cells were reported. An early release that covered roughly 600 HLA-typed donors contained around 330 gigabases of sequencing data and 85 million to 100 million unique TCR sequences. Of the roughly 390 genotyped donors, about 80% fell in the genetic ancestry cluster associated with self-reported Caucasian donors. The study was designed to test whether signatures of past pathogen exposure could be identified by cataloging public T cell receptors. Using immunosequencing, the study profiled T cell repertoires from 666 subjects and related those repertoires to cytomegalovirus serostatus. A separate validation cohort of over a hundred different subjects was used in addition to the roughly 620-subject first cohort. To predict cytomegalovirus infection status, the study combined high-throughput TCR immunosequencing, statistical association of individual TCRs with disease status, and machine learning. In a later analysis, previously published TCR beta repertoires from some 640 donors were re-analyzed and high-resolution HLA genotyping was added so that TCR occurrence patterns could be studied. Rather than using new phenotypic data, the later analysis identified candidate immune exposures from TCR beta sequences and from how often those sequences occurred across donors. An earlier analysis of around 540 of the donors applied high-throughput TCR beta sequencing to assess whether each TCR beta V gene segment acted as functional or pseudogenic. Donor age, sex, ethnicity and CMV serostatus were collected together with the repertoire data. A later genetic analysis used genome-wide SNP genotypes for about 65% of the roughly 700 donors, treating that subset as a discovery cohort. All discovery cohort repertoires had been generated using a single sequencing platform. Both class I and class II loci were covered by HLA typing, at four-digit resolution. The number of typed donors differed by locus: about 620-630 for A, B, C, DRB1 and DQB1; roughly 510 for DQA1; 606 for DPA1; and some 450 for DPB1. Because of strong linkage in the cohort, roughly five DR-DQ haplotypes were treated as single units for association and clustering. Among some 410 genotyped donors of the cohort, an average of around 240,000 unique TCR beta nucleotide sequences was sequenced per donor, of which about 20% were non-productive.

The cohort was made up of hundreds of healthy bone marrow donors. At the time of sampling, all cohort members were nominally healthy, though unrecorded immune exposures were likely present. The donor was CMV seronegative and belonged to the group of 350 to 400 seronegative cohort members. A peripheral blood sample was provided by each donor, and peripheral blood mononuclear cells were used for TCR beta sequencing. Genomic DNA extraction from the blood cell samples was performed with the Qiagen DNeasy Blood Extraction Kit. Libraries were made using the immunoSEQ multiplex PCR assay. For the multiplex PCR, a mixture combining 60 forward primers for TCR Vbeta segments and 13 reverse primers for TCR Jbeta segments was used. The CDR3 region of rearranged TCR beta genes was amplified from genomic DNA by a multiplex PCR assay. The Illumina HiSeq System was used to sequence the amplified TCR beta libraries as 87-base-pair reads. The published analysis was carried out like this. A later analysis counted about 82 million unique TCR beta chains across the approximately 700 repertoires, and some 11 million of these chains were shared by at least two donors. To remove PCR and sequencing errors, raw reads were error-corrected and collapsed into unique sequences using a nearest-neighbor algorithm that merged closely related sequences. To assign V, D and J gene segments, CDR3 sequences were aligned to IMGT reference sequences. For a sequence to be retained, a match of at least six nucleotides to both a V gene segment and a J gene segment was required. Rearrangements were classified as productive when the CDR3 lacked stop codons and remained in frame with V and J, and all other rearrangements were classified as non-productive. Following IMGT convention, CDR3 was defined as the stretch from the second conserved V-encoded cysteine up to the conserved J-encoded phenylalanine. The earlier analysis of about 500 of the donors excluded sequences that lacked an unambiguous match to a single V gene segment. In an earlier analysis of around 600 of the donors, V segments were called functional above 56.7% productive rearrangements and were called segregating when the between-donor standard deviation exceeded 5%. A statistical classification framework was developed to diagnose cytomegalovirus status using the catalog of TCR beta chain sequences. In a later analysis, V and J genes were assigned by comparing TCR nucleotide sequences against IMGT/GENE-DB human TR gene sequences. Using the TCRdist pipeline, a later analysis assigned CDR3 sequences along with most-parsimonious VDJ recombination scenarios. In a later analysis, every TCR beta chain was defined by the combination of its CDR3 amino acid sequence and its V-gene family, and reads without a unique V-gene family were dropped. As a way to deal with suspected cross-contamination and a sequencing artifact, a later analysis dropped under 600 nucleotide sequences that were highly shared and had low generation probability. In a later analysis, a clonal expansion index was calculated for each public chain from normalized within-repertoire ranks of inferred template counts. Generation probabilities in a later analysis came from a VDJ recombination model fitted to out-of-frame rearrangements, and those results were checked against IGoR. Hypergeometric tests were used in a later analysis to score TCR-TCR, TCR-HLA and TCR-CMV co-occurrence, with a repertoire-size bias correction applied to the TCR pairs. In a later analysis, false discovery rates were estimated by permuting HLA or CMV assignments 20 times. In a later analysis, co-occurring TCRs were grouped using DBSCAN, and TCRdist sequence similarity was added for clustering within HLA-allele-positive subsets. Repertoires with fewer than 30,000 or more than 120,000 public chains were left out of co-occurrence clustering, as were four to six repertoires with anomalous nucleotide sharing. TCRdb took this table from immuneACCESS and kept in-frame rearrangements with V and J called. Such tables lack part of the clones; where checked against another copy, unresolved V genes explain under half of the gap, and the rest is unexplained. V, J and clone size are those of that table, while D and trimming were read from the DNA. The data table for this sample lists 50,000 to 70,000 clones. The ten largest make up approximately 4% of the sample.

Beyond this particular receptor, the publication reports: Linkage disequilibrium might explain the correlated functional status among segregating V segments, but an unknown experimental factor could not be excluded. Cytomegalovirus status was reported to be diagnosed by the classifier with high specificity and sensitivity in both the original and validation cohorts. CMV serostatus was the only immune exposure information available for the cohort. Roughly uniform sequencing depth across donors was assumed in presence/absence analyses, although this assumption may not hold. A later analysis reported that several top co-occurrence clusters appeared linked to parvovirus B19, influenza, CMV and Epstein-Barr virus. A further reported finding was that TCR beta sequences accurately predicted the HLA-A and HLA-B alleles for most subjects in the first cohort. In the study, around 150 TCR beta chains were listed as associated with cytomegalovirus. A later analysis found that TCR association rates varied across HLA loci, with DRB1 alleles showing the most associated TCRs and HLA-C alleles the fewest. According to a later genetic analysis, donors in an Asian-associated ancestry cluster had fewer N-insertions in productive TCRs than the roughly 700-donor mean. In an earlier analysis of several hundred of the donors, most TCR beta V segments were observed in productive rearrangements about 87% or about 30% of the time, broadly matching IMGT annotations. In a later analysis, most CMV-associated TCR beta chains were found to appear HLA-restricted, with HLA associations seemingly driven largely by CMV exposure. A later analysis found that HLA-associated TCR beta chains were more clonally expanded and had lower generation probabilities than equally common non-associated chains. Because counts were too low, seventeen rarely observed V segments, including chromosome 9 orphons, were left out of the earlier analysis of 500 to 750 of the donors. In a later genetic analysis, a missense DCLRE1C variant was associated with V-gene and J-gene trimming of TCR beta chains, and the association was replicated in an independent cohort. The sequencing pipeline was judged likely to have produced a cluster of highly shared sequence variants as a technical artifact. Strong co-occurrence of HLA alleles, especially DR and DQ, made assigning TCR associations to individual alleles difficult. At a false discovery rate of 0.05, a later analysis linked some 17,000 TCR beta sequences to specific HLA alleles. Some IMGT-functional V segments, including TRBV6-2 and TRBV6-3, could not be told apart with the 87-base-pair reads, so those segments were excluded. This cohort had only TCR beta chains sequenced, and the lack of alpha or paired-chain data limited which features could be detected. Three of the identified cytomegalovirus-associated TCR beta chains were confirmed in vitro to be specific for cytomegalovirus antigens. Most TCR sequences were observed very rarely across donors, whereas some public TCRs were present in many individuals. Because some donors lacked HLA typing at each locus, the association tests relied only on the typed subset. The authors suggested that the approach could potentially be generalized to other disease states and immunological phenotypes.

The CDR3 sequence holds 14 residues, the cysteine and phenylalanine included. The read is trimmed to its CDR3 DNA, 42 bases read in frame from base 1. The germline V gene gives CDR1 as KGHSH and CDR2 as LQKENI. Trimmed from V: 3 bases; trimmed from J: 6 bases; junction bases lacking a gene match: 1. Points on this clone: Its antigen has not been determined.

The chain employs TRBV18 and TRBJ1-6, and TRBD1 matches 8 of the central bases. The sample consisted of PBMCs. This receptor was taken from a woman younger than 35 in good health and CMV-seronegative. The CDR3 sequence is CASSPGQVNSPLHF. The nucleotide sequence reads TGTGCCAGCTCACCGGGACAGGTTAATTCACCCCTCCACTTT.